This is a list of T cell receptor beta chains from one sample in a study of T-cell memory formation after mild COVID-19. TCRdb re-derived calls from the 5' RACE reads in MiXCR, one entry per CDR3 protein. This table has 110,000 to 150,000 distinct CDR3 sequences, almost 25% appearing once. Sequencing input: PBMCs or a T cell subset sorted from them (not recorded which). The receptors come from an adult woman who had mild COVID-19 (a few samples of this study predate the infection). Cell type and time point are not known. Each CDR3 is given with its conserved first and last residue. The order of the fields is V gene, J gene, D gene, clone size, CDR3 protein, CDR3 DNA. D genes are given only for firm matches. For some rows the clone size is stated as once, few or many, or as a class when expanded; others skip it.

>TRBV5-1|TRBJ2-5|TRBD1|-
CASSLPRDRDTETQYF
TGCGCCAGCAGTTTACCCCGGGACAGGGATACGGAGACCCAGTACTTC
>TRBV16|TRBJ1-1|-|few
CASSQSPRQERSEAFF
TGTGCCAGCAGCCAATCCCCCAGGCAAGAAAGATCTGAAGCTTTCTTT
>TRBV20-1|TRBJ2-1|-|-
CSARFGGATPDEQFF
TGCAGTGCTAGATTTGGCGGGGCAACCCCGGATGAGCAGTTCTTC
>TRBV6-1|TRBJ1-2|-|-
CASSEARRATDYGYTF
TGTGCCAGCAGTGAAGCGCGACGGGCCACTGACTATGGCTACACCTTC
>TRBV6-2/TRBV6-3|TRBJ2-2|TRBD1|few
CASSDRDRVSGELFF
TGTGCCAGCAGCGACCGGGACAGGGTCTCCGGGGAGCTGTTTTTT
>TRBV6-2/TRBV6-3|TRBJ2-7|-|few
CASRDTYSYEQYF
TGTGCCAGCAGGGACACCTACTCCTACGAGCAGTACTTC
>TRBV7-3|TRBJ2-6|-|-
CASSPQAYSGANVLTF
TGTGCCAGCAGCCCCCAGGCGTACTCTGGGGCCAACGTCCTGACTTTC
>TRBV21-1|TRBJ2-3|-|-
CATSTGYTDTQYF
TGTGCCACCTCGACAGGGTACACAGATACGCAGTATTTT
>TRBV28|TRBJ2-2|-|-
CASRPTDNAGELFF
TGTGCCAGCAGACCTACAGATAACGCCGGGGAGCTGTTTTTT
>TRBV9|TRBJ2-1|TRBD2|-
CASSGSGRADEQFF
TGTGCCAGCAGCGGGAGCGGGAGGGCAGATGAGCAGTTCTTC